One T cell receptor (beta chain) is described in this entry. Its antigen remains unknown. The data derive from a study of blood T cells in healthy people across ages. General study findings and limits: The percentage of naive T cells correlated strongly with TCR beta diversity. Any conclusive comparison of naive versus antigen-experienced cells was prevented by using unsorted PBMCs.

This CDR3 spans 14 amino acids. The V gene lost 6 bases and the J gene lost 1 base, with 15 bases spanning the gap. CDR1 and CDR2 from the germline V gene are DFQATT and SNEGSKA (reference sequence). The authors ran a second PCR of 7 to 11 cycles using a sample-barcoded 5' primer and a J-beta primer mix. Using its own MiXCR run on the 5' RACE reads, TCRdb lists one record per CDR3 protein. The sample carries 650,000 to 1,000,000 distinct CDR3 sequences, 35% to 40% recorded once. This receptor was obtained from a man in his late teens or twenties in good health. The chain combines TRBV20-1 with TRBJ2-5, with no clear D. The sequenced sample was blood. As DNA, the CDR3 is TGCAGTGCGCCGCCCCTAGACTTCCAAGAGACCCAGTACTTC. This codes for CSAPPLDFQETQYF.